The sequence of this T cell receptor beta chain was determined in a study of CD4 T cells in relation to SARS-CoV-2 and coronaviruses. Generated by immunoSEQ multiplex PCR, the TCRdb table keeps only in-frame clones and is missing some. The sample lists 9,000 to 13,000 clones, around 70% seen once, with under 20% in the top ten. A note on this clone: Its antigen is unknown.

V dropped 10 bases and J dropped 4; count of bases not matched to a gene: 13. Germline V gene data show CDR1 as LNHDA and CDR2 as SQIVND (reference sequence). The CDR3 spans 15 residues. The unexposed donors gave CD4+ T cells in about 2010-2019, prior to COVID-19. After roughly ten days of culture, CD4+ T cells were isolated. This receptor was identified in a human donor in good health. The J gene is TRBJ2-1, the V gene TRBV19, with 7 bases matching TRBD1. Sequencing used CD4+ T cells from PBMCs, cultured in vitro. This CDR3 reads CATCSFGTVYNEQFF. CDR3 DNA sequence: TGTGCCACCTGTTCATTCGGGACAGTTTACAATGAGCAGTTCTTC.